The 14 T cell receptor beta chains reported below all come from one sample, sequenced in a study of control samples from healthy donors and cancer patients. Profiled with immunoSEQ multiplex PCR; TCRdb holds only in-frame clones, not every one. Of some 140,000 clones listed, 88% are singletons. The sequenced sample was blood. The receptors were sampled from a young woman in good health.

This chain connects TRBV6-5 to TRBJ2-5; tentatively, D is TRBD1 (5 bases). The length of the CDR3 is 13 residues. Trimming took 6 bases from V and 4 from J, leaving 12 bases between them. CDR1 and CDR2 from the germline V gene are MNHEY and SVGAGI. The CDR3 DNA sequence: TGTGCCAGCAGAAGTACAGGTCTAGAGACCCAGTACTTC. This sequence encodes CASRSTGLETQYF.

In this sample, this clone turned up once. This chain links TRBV10-3 with TRBJ1-4, with D tentatively TRBD1 (6 bases). This CDR3 is 14 amino acids long. Germline CDR1 and CDR2: ENHRY and SYGVKD. Deletions cut 3 bases from V and 7 bases from J, with 12 bases between. CDR3 DNA: TGTGCCATCAGTGACTTACAGGGTACTGAAAAACTGTTTTTT. Amino acid sequence: CAISDLQGTEKLFF.

This sequence joins TRBV4-2 and TRBJ2-7; no definite D call. This CDR3 region has 15 residues. The V gene's germline CDR1 is LGHNA and CDR2 YNFKEQ. V dropped 5 bases and J dropped 4 bases, with 18 bases sitting between them. CDR3 coding DNA: TGTGCCAGCAGCAACCGGCTTAGGGAATTTTACGAGCAGTACTTC. This sequence encodes CASSNRLREFYEQYF.

This clone was observed a few times. The V call is TRBV7-2, the J call TRBJ2-1; 14 bases agree with TRBD2. The J segment lost 6 bases and the V segment lost 3 bases, leaving 10 bases of the junction unmatched. The germline V gene encodes CDR1 SGHTA and CDR2 FQGNSA. The CDR3 sequence is 18 residues long. CDR3 sequence reads: CASSLLPGTSGRGNEQFF. Here the CDR3 DNA reads TGTGCCAGCAGCTTGCTACCAGGGACTAGCGGGAGAGGCAATGAGCAGTTCTTC.

The rearrangement uses TRBV14 and TRBJ2-1; 10 bases line up with TRBD2. After removal of 3 bases from V and 7 bases from J, the junction contained 9 bases not matched to a gene. Germline values: CDR1 SGHDN, CDR2 FVKESK. This CDR3 spans 16 amino acids. CDR3 DNA: TGTGCCAGCAGCCACCGAGCGGGAGGGCCTGGAAATGAGCAGTTCTTC. It encodes CASSHRAGGPGNEQFF.

The rearrangement joins TRBV10-3 to TRBJ1-4; D is unclear. V lost 0 bases and J 8 bases, leaving 7 bases between the germline ends. Germline CDR1 and CDR2: ENHRY and SYGVKD. This CDR3 is built from 13 residues. CDR3 sequence: CAISESGTEKLFF. The CDR3 DNA is TGTGCCATCAGTGAGTCGGGCACGGAAAAACTGTTTTTT.

The chain has TRBV27 and TRBJ1-5, with TRBD1 as a possible D gene (5 bases). The CDR3 totals 14 residues. Trimming stripped 2 bases from V and 2 bases from J, with 7 bases between. From germline, CDR1 is MNHEY and CDR2 SMNVEV (reference sequence). In DNA, the CDR3 is TGTGCCAGCAGTTTACCGGGGGGCAATCAGCCCCAGCATTTT. Translating gives CASSLPGGNQPQHF.

V usage is TRBV19 and J usage is TRBJ2-2, with a tentative D call TRBD1 (6 bases). Deletions cut 6 bases from V and 2 bases from J, with 13 bases between. Germline assignment: CDR1 LNHDA and CDR2 SQIVND (reference sequence). This CDR3 spans 15 amino acids. In DNA form, the CDR3 reads TGTGCCAGTAGCCTCCGGACAGCTAACACCGGGGAGCTGTTTTTT. It specifies CASSLRTANTGELFF.

The chain couples TRBV6-5 to TRBJ1-6; D possibly corresponds to TRBD1 (5 bases). The CDR3 runs 14 residues. Germline V gene lookup returns CDR1 MNHEY and CDR2 SVGAGI. Trimming pared 6 bases from V and 9 bases from J, leaving 15 bases between. CDR3 sequence reads: CASSQSRVGSPLHF. For the CDR3, the DNA is TGTGCCAGCAGCCAGTCCAGGGTCGGTTCACCCCTCCACTTT.

The chain couples TRBV12-3 or TRBV12-4 to TRBJ1-2, with D uncertain. The CDR3 runs to 12 residues. Between the trimmed V and J ends, which lost 3 bases and 8 bases, there was a span of 10 bases. CDR3 loop: CASSFVGYGYTF. In DNA, the CDR3 is TGTGCCAGCAGTTTCGTCGGGTACGGCTACACCTTC.

J is TRBJ1-6 and V is TRBV6-1; no firm D call. The length of the CDR3 is 18 residues. CDR1 MNHNS and CDR2 SASEGT come from the germline V gene. V lost 0 bases and J lost 1, with 13 bases in between. CDR3 sequence: CASSEARGFGSYNSPLHF. The CDR3 DNA reads TGTGCCAGCAGTGAAGCGCGGGGTTTTGGTTCCTATAATTCACCCCTCCACTTT.

V and J are TRBV24-1 and TRBJ1-2, with a possible D match to TRBD1 (6 bases). Between the trimmed V and J ends, which lost 3 bases and 3 bases, there was a span of 19 bases. The CDR3 runs to 17 residues. Germline V gene lookup returns CDR1 KGHDR and CDR2 SFDVKD. In DNA form, the CDR3 reads TGTGCCACCAGTGATGCAAAACCCCGGGACAATTACTATGGCTACACCTTC. It specifies CATSDAKPRDNYYGYTF.

The J gene is TRBJ2-1, the V gene TRBV28, with D possibly being TRBD2 (6 bases). Germline CDR1 and CDR2: MDHEN and SYDVKM. The CDR3 is 16 amino acids. V was clipped by 8 bases and J by 1 base, with 18 bases between them. The CDR3: CASVPPGVWSYNEQFF. The CDR3 DNA reads as TGTGCCAGCGTTCCACCGGGAGTTTGGTCCTACAATGAGCAGTTCTTC.

This chain links TRBV7-8 with TRBJ2-5; 11 bases are a match to TRBD2. The junction had 6 bases not matched to a gene; V was cut back by 4 bases and J by 2 bases. Germline CDR1 and CDR2: SGHVS and FQNEAQ. CDR3 size: 16 residues. The CDR3 here is CASSSQLAGVQETQYF. The CDR3 DNA reads TGTGCCAGCAGCTCCCAACTAGCGGGAGTTCAAGAGACCCAGTACTTC.